This entry concerns a single T cell receptor (beta chain). The study amplified TCR beta CDR3 regions using RNA transcripts. Second-round multiplex PCR followed a first-round RT-PCR using HTBI primers. One entry per CDR3 protein, called by TCRdb with MiXCR from the multiplex PCR reads. The profile shows about 16,000 distinct CDR3 sequences, about 43% of them singletons. The CDR3 loop spans 15 amino acids. V trimming: 3 bases; J trimming: 6 bases; junction bases outside the gene matches: 1. The germline V gene has CDR1 MNHNS and CDR2 SASEGT. The data were taken from a study of Graves' ophthalmopathy and Graves' hyperthyroidism.

This receptor was obtained from a woman aged 40 to 50 with stable Graves' hyperthyroidism. The source material was peripheral blood. The chain couples TRBV6-1 to TRBJ2-2, with TRBD2 matching 13 bases. The CDR3 DNA follows: TGTGCCAGCAGTGAGACTAGCGGGAGGCCCGGGGAGCTGTTTTTT. Its translation: CASSETSGRPGELFF.